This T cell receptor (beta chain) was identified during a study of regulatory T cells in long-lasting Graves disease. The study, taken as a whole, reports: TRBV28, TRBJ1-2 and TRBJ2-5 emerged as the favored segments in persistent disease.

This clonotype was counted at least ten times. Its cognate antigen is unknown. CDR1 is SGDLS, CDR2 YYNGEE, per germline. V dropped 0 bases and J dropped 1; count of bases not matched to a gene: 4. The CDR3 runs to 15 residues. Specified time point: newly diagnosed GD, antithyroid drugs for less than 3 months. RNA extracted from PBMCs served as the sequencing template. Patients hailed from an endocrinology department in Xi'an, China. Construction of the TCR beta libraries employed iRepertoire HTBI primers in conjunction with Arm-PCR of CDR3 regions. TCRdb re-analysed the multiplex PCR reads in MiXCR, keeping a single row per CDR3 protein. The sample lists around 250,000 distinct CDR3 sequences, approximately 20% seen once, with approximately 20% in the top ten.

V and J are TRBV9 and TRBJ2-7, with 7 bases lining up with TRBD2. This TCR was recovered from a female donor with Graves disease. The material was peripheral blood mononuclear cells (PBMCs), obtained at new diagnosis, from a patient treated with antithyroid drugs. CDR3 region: CASSVGGEGSYEQYF. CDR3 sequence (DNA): TGTGCCAGCAGCGTAGGAGGGGAGGGATCCTACGAGCAGTACTTC.